This T cell receptor beta chain was found in a study of blood T cell repertoires in COVID-19. Everyone who took part was 18 to 89 years old, and they came from about two dozen US areas. Participant-reported clinical history was the basis for cohort assignment. The data were produced by immunoSEQ multiplex PCR, yet TCRdb's version contains in-frame clones alone and is incomplete. The table includes around 300,000 clones, nearly 90% detected once. The V gene end was trimmed by 5 bases and the J gene end by 0 bases; junction bases not matched to a gene: 5. In germline, CDR1 is MNHEY, CDR2 SMNVEV (reference sequence). The CDR3 sequence is 15 residues long.

Sequenced: PBMCs or T cells enriched from blood (not recorded which). V and J are TRBV27 and TRBJ2-7; 9 nucleotides agree with TRBD1. This sequence was found in a woman aged 18-29 years with acute COVID-19. The CDR3 loop is CASSARDRASYEQYF. In DNA form, the CDR3 reads TGTGCCAGCAGTGCCAGGGACAGGGCCTCCTACGAGCAGTACTTC.